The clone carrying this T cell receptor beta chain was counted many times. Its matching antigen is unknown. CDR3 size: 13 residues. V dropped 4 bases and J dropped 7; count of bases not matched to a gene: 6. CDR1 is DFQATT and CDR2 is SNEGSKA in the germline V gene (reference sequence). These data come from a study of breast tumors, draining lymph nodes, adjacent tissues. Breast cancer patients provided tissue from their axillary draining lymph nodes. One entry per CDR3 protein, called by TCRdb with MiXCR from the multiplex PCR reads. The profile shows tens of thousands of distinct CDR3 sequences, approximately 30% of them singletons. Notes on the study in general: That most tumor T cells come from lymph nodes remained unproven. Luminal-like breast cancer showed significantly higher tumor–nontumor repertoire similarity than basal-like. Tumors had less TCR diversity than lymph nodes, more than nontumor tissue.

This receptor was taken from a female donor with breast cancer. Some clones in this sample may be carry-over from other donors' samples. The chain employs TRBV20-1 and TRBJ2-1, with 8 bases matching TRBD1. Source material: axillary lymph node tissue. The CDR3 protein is CSANGDRGNEQFF. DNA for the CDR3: TGCAGTGCTAACGGCGACAGGGGAAATGAGCAGTTCTTC.